This T cell receptor beta chain was profiled in a study of T cell repertoires in cytomegalovirus infection. This clonotype was observed at least ten times. TCRdb itself ran the reads through MiXCR, one entry per CDR3 protein. The repertoire consists of approximately 500,000 distinct CDR3 sequences, with about 15% occurring once and the leading ten covering 20% to 30%. The germline gives CDR1 SGHVS, CDR2 FNYEAQ. Between the trimmed V and J ends, which lost 1 base and 2 bases, there was a span of 9 bases. The CDR3 has 15 amino acids. The sequencing input was CD8+ T cells from PBMCs. The rearrangement joins TRBV7-6 to TRBJ2-1; D call uncertain. The clonotype comes from a human donor in good health (CMV status not recorded). Some clones in this sample may be carry-over from other donors' samples. In DNA form, the CDR3 reads TGTGCCAGCAGCTTAGGAGCAGTCCCCTACAATGAGCAGTTCTTC. It codes for CASSLGAVPYNEQFF.